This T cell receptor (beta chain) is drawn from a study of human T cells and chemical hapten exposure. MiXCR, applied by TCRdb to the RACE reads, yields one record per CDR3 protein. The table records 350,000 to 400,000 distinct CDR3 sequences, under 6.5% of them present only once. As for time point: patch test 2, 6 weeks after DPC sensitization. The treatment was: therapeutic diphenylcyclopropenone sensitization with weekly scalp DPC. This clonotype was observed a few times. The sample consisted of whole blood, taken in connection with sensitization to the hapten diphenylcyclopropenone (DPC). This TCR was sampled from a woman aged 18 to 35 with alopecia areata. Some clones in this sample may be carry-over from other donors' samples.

The CDR3 DNA sequence: TGTGCCAGCAGTGCCGACAGGGATGCAGCAGATACGCAGTATTTT. Translating it yields CASSADRDAADTQYF. This rearrangement joins TRBV25-1 to TRBJ2-3; 7 positions match TRBD1. The CDR3 spans 15 residues. CDR1 and CDR2 from the germline V gene are MGHDK and SYGVNS. With 4 bases clipped from V and 4 bases from J, the junction kept 8 bases outside the gene matches.